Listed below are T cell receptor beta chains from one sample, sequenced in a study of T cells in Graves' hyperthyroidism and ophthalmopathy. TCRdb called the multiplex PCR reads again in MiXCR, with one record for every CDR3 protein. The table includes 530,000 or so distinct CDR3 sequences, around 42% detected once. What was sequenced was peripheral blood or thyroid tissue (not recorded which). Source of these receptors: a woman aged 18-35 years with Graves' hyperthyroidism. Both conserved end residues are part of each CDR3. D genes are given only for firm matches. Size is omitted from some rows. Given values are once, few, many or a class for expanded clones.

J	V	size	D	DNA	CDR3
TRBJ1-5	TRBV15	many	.	TGTGCCACCAGTCGGAATAGCAATCAGCCCCAGCATTTT	CATSRNSNQPQHF
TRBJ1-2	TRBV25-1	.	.	TGTGCCAGCAGTGAATTCACCTTC	CASSEFTF
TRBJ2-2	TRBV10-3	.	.	TGTGCCATCAGTGAGTCTGGAGGGGAGCTGTTTTTT	CAISESGGELFF
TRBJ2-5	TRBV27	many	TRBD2	TGTGCCAGCAGTTCGACTAGCGGAGGGGTGGAGACCCAGTACTTC	CASSSTSGGVETQYF
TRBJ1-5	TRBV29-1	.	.	TGCAGTTCATCCAATCAGCCCCAGCATTTT	CSSSNQPQHF
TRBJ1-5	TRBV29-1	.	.	TGCAGCGTTGGAGACAATAGCAATCAGCCCCAGCATTTT	CSVGDNSNQPQHF
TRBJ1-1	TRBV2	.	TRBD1	TGTGCCAGCCCACGACAGGGTACCACTGAAGCTTTCTTT	CASPRQGTTEAFF
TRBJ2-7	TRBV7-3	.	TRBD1	TGTGCCAGCAGCCACGGGACAGGAACCTACAATGAGCAGTACTTC	CASSHGTGTYNEQYF
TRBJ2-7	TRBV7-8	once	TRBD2	TGTGCCAGCAGCTTAGTATCTGCGGGAGGAGGCGGGGACGAGCAGTACTTC	CASSLVSAGGGGDEQYF
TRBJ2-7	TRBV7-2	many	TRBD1	TGTGCCAGCAGCTTAGCGACAGGGGAGGTCGAGCAGTACTTC	CASSLATGEVEQYF
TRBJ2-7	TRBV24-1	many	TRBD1	TGTGCCACCAGTGAGACGGGACAGGGGAATCAGGAGCAGTACTTC	CATSETGQGNQEQYF
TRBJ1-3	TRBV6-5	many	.	TGTGCCAGCAGTTCCCAGGGAGACACCATATATTTT	CASSSQGDTIYF
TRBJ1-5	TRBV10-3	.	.	TGTGCCATCACTGGGGAGAGGGATCAGCCCCAGCATTTT	CAITGERDQPQHF
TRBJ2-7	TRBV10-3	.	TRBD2	TGTGCCATCAGCGGGGGACTAGCGGGAGAAGGCGGTCAGTACTTC	CAISGGLAGEGGQYF
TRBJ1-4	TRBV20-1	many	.	TGCAGTGCTCACCAGGGCAGTTCTTCACTGTTTTTT	CSAHQGSSSLFF
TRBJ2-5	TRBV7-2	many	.	TGTGCCAGCAGCTTAGAGGTCCTGGGGACCCAGTACTTC	CASSLEVLGTQYF
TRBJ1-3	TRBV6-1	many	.	TGTGCCAGCAGTGGAGGTGACTCTGGAAACACCATATATTTT	CASSGGDSGNTIYF
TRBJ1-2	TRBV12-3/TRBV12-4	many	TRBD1	TGTGCCAGCAGTTTCGGGACAGGGGGTATAAACGGCTACACCTTC	CASSFGTGGINGYTF
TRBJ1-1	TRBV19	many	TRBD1	TGTGCCAGTAGTTTACCGGGACAGGGGTACACTGAAGCTTTCTTT	CASSLPGQGYTEAFF
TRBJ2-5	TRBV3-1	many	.	TGTGCCAGCACCCGACGGGAAGAGACCCAGTACTTC	CASTRREETQYF
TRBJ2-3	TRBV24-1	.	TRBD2	TGTGCCACCAGTGTTGCGGGAGTGAGGGATACGCAGTATTTT	CATSVAGVRDTQYF
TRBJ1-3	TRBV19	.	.	TGTGCCAGTAGTATAGACGGGACCGTCTATGGCTACACCATATATTTT	CASSIDGTVYGYTIYF
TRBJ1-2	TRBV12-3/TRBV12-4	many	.	TGTGCCAGCAGTTTAGGAGGGGAAAACTATGGCTACACCTTC	CASSLGGENYGYTF
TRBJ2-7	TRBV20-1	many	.	TGCAGTGCTGAACACCCTCTTGGGGAATACGAGCAGTACTTC	CSAEHPLGEYEQYF
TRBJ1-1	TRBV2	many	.	TGTGCCAGCAGTGCCAGGTGGGACACTGAAGCTTTCTTT	CASSARWDTEAFF
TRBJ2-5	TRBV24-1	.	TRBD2	TGTGCCACCGAGACTAGCGGGAGGGCCAGGCGGGAGACCCAGTACTTC	CATETSGRARRETQYF
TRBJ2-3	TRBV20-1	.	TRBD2	TGCAGTGCATACAGTAGCGGGAGGTCAGATACGCAGTATTTT	CSAYSSGRSDTQYF
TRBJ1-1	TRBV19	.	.	TGTGCCGTGGGAGCGGGGGGGACGCACGTCAACACTGAAGCTTTCTTT	CAVGAGGTHVNTEAFF
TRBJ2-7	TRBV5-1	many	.	TGCGCCAGCAGCTTGGACAGGTCCCTTTTCGACGAGCAGTACTTC	CASSLDRSLFDEQYF
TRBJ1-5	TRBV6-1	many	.	TGTGCCAGCAGTGAAGTGGAGGGAGGGGATCAGCCCCAGCATTTT	CASSEVEGGDQPQHF
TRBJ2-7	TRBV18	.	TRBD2	TGTGCCAGCTCACCCGTTCCTAGCGGGAGGTCCTACGAACAGTACTTC	CASSPVPSGRSYEQYF
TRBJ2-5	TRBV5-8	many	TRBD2	TGTGCCAGCAGCTTGTCATCTAGCGGGAGGACGGAGACCCAGTACTTC	CASSLSSSGRTETQYF
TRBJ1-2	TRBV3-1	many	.	TGTGCCAGCAGCCAAGCAGGGGAGGGGGGCTACACCTTC	CASSQAGEGGYTF
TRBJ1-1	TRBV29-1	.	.	TGCAGCGTTGAGCCTAGCGGAGCTTTCTTT	CSVEPSGAFF
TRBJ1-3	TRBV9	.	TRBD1	TGTGCCAGCAGCGCCCACAGGGGGCACGGAAACACCATATATTTT	CASSAHRGHGNTIYF
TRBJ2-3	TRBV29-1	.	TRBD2	TGCAGCGGCTTCCCTAGCGGGAGGACCACAGATACGCAGTATTTT	CSGFPSGRTTDTQYF
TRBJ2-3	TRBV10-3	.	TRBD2	TGTGCCATCCGGAATGGGACTAGCGGGAGGCCGAGCACAGATACGCAGTATTTT	CAIRNGTSGRPSTDTQYF
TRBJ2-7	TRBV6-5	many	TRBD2	TGTGCCAGCAGTCCATCCCAAGCGGGAAAGTCCTACGAGCAGTACTTC	CASSPSQAGKSYEQYF
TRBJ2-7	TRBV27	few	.	TGTGCCAGCAGTTTACGTTCGGGGTCGGGGGACGAGCAGTACTTC	CASSLRSGSGDEQYF
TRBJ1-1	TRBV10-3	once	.	TGTGCCATCAGCAAGAACCAGGGTGAAGCTTTCTTT	CAISKNQGEAFF
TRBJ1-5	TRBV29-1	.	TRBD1	TGCAGCCAAGGCGGACAGGGGAGCAATCAGCCCCAGCATTTT	CSQGGQGSNQPQHF
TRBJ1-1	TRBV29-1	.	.	TGCAGCCTCCGACCTAGCGGGACATCGAACACTGAAGCTTTCTTT	CSLRPSGTSNTEAFF
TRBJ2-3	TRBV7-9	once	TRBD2	TGTGCCAGCAGCCCAGCGGGAGGAACAGATACGCAGTATTTT	CASSPAGGTDTQYF
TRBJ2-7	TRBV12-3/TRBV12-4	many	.	TGTGCCAGCAGTTCCTTTTCGGGTGTTTCCTACGAGCAGTACTTC	CASSSFSGVSYEQYF